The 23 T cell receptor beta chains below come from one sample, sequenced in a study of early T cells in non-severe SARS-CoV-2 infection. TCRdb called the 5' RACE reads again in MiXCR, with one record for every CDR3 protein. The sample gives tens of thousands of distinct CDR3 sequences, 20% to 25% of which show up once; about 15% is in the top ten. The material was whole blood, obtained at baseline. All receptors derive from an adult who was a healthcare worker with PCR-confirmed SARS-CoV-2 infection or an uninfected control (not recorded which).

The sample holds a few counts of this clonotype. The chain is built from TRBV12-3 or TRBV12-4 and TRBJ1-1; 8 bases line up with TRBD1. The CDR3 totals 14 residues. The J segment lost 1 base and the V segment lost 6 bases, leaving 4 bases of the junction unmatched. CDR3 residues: CASSTGGWNTEAFF. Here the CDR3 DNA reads TGTGCCAGCAGCACAGGGGGTTGGAACACTGAAGCTTTCTTT.

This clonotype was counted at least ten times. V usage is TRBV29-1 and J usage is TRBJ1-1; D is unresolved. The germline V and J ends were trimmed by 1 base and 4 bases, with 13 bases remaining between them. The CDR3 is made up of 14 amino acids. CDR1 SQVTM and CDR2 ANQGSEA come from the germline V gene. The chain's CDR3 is CSVEVTRPRTEAFF. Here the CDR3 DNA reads TGCAGCGTTGAAGTGACGCGGCCGCGCACTGAAGCTTTCTTT.

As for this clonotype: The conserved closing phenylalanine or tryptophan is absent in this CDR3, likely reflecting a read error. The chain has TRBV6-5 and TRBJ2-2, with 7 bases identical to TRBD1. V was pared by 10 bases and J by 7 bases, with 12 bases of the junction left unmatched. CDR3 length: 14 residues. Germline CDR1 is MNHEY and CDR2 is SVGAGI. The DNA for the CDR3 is TGTGCCACCCTAGGGGGCTCCCGTGGCGGGGAGCTGTTTTCT. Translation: CATLGGSRGGELFS.

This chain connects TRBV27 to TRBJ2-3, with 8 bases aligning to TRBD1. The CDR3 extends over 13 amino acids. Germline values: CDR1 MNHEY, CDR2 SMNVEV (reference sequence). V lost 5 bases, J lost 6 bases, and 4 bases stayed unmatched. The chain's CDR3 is CASSPGGGDTQYF. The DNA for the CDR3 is TGTGCCAGCAGTCCAGGGGGCGGGGATACGCAGTATTTT.

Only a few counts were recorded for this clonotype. CDR3 sequence reads: CASGRRQGGNEQFF. The DNA of the CDR3 is TGTGCCAGCGGGCGGAGACAGGGGGGCAATGAGCAGTTCTTC. The V call is TRBV25-1, the J call TRBJ2-1; 9 positions match TRBD1. CDR3 length: 14 residues. The ends lost 8 bases at V and 6 bases at J; junction bases unmatched: 8. The germline CDR1 and CDR2 sequences are MGHDK and SYGVNS.

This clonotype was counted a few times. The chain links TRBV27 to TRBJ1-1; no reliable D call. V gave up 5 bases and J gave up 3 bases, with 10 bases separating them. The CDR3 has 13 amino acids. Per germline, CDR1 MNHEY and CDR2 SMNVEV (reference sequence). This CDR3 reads CASSGQADTEAFF. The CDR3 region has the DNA TGTGCCAGCAGTGGGCAGGCTGACACTGAAGCTTTCTTT.

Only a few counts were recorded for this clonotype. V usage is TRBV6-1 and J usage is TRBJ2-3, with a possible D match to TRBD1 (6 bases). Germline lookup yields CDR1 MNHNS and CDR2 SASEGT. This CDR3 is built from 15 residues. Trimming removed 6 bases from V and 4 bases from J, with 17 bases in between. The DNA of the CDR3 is TGTGCCAGCAGCCTGTTACAGGGTTCCCCAGATACGCAGTATTTT. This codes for CASSLLQGSPDTQYF.

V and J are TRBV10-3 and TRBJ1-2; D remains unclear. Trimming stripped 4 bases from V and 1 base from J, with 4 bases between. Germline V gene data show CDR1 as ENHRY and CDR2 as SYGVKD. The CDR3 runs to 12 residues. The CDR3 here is CAISGGNYGYTF. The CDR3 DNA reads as TGTGCCATCAGTGGGGGTAACTATGGCTACACCTTC.

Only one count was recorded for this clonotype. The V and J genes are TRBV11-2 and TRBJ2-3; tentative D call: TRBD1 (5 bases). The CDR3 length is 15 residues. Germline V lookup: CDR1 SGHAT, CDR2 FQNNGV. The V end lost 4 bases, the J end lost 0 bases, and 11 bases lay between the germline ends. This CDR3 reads CASSSQGISTDTQYF. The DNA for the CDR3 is TGTGCCAGCAGCTCCCAGGGAATTAGCACAGATACGCAGTATTTT.

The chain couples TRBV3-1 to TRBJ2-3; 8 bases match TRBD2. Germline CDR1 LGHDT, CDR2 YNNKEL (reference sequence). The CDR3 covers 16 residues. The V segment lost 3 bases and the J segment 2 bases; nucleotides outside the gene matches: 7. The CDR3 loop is CASSHGSGEFTDTQYF. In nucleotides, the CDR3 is TGTGCCAGCAGCCATGGTAGCGGGGAATTCACAGATACGCAGTATTTT.

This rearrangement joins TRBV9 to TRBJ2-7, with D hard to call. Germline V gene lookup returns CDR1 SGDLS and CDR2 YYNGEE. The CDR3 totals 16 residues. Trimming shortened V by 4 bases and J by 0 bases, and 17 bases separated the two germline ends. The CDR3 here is CASSLDPSQSSYEQYF. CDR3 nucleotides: TGTGCCAGCAGCCTGGACCCGTCCCAAAGCTCCTACGAGCAGTACTTC.

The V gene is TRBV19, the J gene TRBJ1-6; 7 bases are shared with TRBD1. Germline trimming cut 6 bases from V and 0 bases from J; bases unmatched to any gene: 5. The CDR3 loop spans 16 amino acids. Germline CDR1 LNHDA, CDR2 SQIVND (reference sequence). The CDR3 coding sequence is TGTGCCAGTAGCATACAGGGGAGCTCCTATAATTCACCCCTCCACTTT. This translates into CASSIQGSSYNSPLHF.

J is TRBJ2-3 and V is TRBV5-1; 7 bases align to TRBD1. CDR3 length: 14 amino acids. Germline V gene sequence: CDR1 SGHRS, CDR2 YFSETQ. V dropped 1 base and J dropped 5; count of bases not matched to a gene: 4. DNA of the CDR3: TGCGCCAGCAGCTTGCAGCAGGGGGAAGATACGCAGTATTTT. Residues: CASSLQQGEDTQYF.

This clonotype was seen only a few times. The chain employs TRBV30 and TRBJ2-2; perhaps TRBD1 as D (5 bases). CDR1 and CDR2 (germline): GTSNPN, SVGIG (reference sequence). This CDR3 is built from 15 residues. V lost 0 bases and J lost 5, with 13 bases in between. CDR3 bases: TGTGCCTGGAGTGTGCTAGGGGCCGGTACCGGGGAGCTGTTTTTT. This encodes CAWSVLGAGTGELFF.

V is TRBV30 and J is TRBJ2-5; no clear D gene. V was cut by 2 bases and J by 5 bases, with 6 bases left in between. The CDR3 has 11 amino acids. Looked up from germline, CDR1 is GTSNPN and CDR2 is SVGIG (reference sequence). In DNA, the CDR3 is TGTGCCTGGAGTTCCTCCGAGACCCAGTACTTC. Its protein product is CAWSSSETQYF.

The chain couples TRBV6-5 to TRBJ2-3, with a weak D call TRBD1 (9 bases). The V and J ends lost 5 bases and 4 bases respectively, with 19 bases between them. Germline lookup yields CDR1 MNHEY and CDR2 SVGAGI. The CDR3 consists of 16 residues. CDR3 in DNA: TGTGCCAGCAGTCCCCGGGGGGGGACAGGGTCAGATACGCAGTATTTT. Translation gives CASSPRGGTGSDTQYF.

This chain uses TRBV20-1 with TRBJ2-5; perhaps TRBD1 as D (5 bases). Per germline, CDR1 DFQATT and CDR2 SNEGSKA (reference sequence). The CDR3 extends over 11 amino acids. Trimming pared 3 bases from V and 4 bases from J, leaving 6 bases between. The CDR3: CSASQGETQYF. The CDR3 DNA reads TGCAGTGCTAGTCAGGGAGAGACCCAGTACTTC.

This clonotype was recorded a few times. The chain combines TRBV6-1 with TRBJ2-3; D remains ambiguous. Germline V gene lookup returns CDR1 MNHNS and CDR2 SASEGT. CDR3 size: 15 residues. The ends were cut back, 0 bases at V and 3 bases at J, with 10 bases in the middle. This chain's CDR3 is CASSEALARTDTQYF. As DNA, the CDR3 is TGTGCCAGCAGTGAAGCGCTCGCCCGAACAGATACGCAGTATTTT.

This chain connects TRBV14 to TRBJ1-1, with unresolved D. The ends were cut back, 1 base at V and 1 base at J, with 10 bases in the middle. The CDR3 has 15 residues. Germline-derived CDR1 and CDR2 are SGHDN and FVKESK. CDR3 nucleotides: TGTGCCAGCAGCCAAGTGCTAGGGAGGAACACTGAAGCTTTCTTT. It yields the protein CASSQVLGRNTEAFF.

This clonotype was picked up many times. CDR3 region: CSASGGISWGDTQYF. In DNA, the CDR3 is TGCAGTGCTAGCGGGGGAATAAGCTGGGGAGATACGCAGTATTTT. The chain carries TRBV20-1 and TRBJ2-3; D perhaps matches TRBD2 (6 bases). V lost 3 bases to trimming and J lost 5 bases, with 18 bases between them. From germline, CDR1 is DFQATT and CDR2 SNEGSKA (reference sequence). The CDR3 has 15 amino acids.

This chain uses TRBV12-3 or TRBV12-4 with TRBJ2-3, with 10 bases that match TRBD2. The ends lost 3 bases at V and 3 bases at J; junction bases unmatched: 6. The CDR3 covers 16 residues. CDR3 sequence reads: CASSFPSGGATDTQYF. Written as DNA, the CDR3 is TGTGCCAGCAGTTTCCCCAGCGGGGGGGCGACAGATACGCAGTATTTT.

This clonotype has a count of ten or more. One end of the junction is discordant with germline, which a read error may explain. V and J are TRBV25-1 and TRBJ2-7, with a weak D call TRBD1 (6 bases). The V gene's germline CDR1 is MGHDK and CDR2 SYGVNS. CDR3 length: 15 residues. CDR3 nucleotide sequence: TGTGCCAGCAGGGAATCCGGGACATTTTCCTACGAGCAGTACTTC. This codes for CASRESGTFSYEQYF.

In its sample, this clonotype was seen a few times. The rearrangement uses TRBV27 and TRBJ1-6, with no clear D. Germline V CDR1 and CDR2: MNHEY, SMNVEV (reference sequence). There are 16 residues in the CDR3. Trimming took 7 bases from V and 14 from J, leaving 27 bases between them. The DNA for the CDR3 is TGTGCCAGCACCTCACCCGGGCCCTCGGAGGGATTCACCCTCCACTTT. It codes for CASTSPGPSEGFTLHF.